Listed here are 25 T cell receptor beta chains from one sample, sequenced in a study of response to subunit inactivated influenza vaccine. TCRdb re-analysed the RT-PCR reads in MiXCR, keeping a single row per CDR3 protein. The repertoire holds 500,000 to 550,000 distinct CDR3 sequences, with 20% to 25% as singletons. The same specimen was also included in a second study, on T cells expressing NK-cell markers. That paper states: The TCR beta cDNA came from 5'RACE template switching with UMIs.

Specimen: CD4+ T cells sorted from PBMCs, collected 11 to 12 days after vaccination. These receptor sequences come from a man aged 45-65 years who received an inactivated influenza vaccine.

The sample holds a few counts of this clonotype. Written as DNA, the CDR3 is TGTGCCAGCAGCGTAGGACTCAGCAATCAGCCCCAGCATTTT. Protein product: CASSVGLSNQPQHF. The chain employs TRBV9 and TRBJ1-5; D is ambiguous. The CDR3 spans 14 residues. Looked up from germline, CDR1 is SGDLS and CDR2 is YYNGEE. Deletions cut 0 bases from V and 1 base from J, with 5 bases between.

V gene TRBV24-1 combines with J gene TRBJ2-5; weak D call: TRBD2 (7 bases). CDR1 and CDR2 from the germline V gene are KGHDR and SFDVKD. The CDR3 is made up of 16 amino acids. The germline V and J ends were trimmed by 3 bases and 4 bases, with 17 bases remaining between them. CDR3 nucleotide sequence: TGTGCCACCAGTGATACAGGGAGGGGTTGGAGAGAGACCCAGTACTTC. The encoded protein is CATSDTGRGWRETQYF.

This chain uses TRBV12-3 or TRBV12-4 with TRBJ1-6, with 10 bases that match TRBD1. V was pared by 4 bases and J by 7 bases, with 4 bases of the junction left unmatched. This CDR3 has 15 amino acids. CDR3 nucleotide sequence: TGTGCCAGCAGTTCCGGACAGGGGGTCAATTCACCCCTCCACTTT. It yields the protein CASSSGQGVNSPLHF.

The chain combines TRBV27 with TRBJ1-2; 8 positions agree with TRBD1. In germline, CDR1 is MNHEY, CDR2 SMNVEV (reference sequence). CDR3 size: 15 residues. The V segment lost 2 bases and the J segment 8 bases; nucleotides outside the gene matches: 10. As DNA, the CDR3 is TGTGCCAGCAGTTTAGAAGGGACAGGTTATGAGGGCTACACCTTC. Translating it yields CASSLEGTGYEGYTF.

This sequence joins TRBV7-9 and TRBJ2-3; tentative D call: TRBD1 (5 bases). Germline-derived CDR1 and CDR2 are SEHNR and FQNEAQ (reference sequence). The V gene lost 6 bases and the J gene lost 8 bases, with 12 bases spanning the gap. The CDR3 length is 12 residues. CDR3 amino acids: CASRTDGGTQYF. CDR3 nucleotides: TGTGCCAGCAGGACAGACGGCGGTACGCAGTATTTT.

This clonotype was counted between two and nine times. The J gene is TRBJ2-5, the V gene TRBV27; no definite D call. CDR3 length equals 12 residues. Germline V CDR1 and CDR2: MNHEY, SMNVEV (reference sequence). V lost 6 bases, J lost 7 bases, and 12 bases lay in between. This chain's CDR3 is CASSSVGGTQYF. In DNA form, the CDR3 reads TGTGCCAGCAGCTCCGTGGGCGGGACCCAGTACTTC.

This clonotype was seen a few times. V gene TRBV3-1 combines with J gene TRBJ2-3; D remains ambiguous. Trimming took 2 bases from V and 2 from J, leaving 11 bases between them. Germline loops: CDR1 LGHDT, CDR2 YNNKEL (reference sequence). This CDR3 region has 15 residues. CDR3 coding DNA: TGTGCCAGCAGCCAAACCCTGGTGCTCACAGATACGCAGTATTTT. It is translated as CASSQTLVLTDTQYF.

The gene calls are TRBV6-6 and TRBJ2-1; a weak D match, TRBD1 (5 bases). V gave up 6 bases and J gave up 7 bases, with 13 bases separating them. Germline assignment: CDR1 MNHNY and CDR2 SVGAGI (reference sequence). This CDR3 region has 13 residues. CDR3 bases: TGTGCCAGCAGGGGCCCAGGGTCTAATGAGCAGTTCTTC. Its protein is CASRGPGSNEQFF.

A few counts support this clonotype. This rearrangement joins TRBV5-1 to TRBJ1-1; D gene unclear. This CDR3 is 13 amino acids long. Germline V gene lookup returns CDR1 SGHRS and CDR2 YFSETQ. The germline V and J ends were trimmed by 0 bases and 7 bases, with 10 bases remaining between them. CDR3 sequence: CASSLDQRSEAFF. Here the CDR3 DNA reads TGCGCCAGCAGCTTGGACCAGCGGAGTGAAGCTTTCTTT. The variable domain in full, completed from reference TRBV5-1 and TRBJ1-1, reads KAGVTQTPRYLIKTRGQQVTLSCSPISGHRSVSWYQQTPGQGLQFLFEYFSETQRNKGNFPGRFSGRQFSNSRSEMNVSTLELGDSALYLCASSLDQRSEAFFGQGTRLTVV.

In its sample, this clonotype was seen a few times. In nucleotides, the CDR3 is TGTGCCAGCAGCTTAGGGACATCTACCGGGGAGCTGTTTTTT. It yields the protein CASSLGTSTGELFF. The chain recombines TRBV7-9 with TRBJ2-2; perhaps TRBD1 as D (5 bases). The germline V gene has CDR1 SEHNR and CDR2 FQNEAQ (reference sequence). The CDR3 contains 14 residues. V dropped 1 base and J dropped 5 bases, with 8 bases sitting between them.

The chain is built from TRBV5-1 and TRBJ1-2; the match to TRBD1 covers 8 bases. CDR1 SGHRS and CDR2 YFSETQ come from the germline V gene. The CDR3 loop spans 15 amino acids. Losses at the gene ends were 4 bases for V and 4 bases for J; bases not matched to a gene: 9. CDR3 in amino acids: CASSDGQGAIYGYTF. CDR3 coding DNA: TGCGCCAGCAGCGATGGGCAGGGGGCTATCTATGGCTACACCTTC.

The chain uses TRBV29-1 and TRBJ2-7; 10 nucleotides align to TRBD1. Per germline, CDR1 SQVTM and CDR2 ANQGSEA. After removal of 5 bases from V and 4 bases from J, the junction contained 11 bases not matched to a gene. CDR3 length equals 15 residues. CDR3 sequence: CSVHQTGTGVYEQYF. CDR3 coding DNA: TGCAGCGTTCACCAAACGGGGACAGGGGTATACGAGCAGTACTTC.

This clonotype was counted ten times or more. V gene TRBV28 combines with J gene TRBJ2-3; 10 nucleotides align to TRBD1. Trimming removed 8 bases from V and 4 bases from J; junction bases left unmatched: 3. The CDR3 runs to 13 residues. CDR1 and CDR2 from the germline V gene are MDHEN and SYDVKM. In nucleotides, the CDR3 is TGTGCCAGCGGGACAGGGGATCCAGATACGCAGTATTTT. Protein sequence: CASGTGDPDTQYF.

This clonotype has more than one count but fewer than ten. The V and J genes are TRBV6-1 and TRBJ1-1; D might be TRBD1 (5 bases). The CDR3 contains 14 residues. Germline CDR1 and CDR2: MNHNS and SASEGT. V was cut by 6 bases and J by 2 bases, with 13 bases left in between. Here the CDR3 reads CASSPAGDNTEAFF. CDR3 DNA: TGTGCCAGCAGCCCCGCGGGGGACAACACTGAAGCTTTCTTT.

The rearrangement uses TRBV10-3 and TRBJ2-2; weak D call: TRBD2 (6 bases). Germline CDR1 is ENHRY and CDR2 is SYGVKD. The CDR3 runs to 15 residues. The V end was cut by 6 bases, the J end by 1 base, with 12 bases between. The CDR3 sequence: CAISPRGGNTGELFF. CDR3 nucleotide sequence: TGTGCCATCAGCCCTCGGGGAGGGAACACCGGGGAGCTGTTTTTT.

This clonotype turned up a few times. The rearrangement links TRBV5-1 to TRBJ2-2; D not resolved. V was pared by 5 bases and J by 3 bases, with 8 bases between. This CDR3 spans 13 amino acids. Germline V gene lookup returns CDR1 SGHRS and CDR2 YFSETQ. The CDR3 spells CASRVLYTGELFF. As DNA, the CDR3 is TGCGCCAGCAGGGTCCTCTACACCGGGGAGCTGTTTTTT.

This rearrangement joins TRBV7-9 to TRBJ1-4; TRBD1 agrees at 7 bases. J lost 5 bases, V lost 5 bases, and 8 bases had no gene match. The CDR3 has 15 residues. CDR1 and CDR2 from the germline V gene are SEHNR and FQNEAQ (reference sequence). Here the CDR3 DNA reads TGTGCCAGCAGCCTTACCGGGACAGTAAATGAAAAACTGTTTTTT. It yields the protein CASSLTGTVNEKLFF.

This clonotype appeared a few times. The gene calls are TRBV3-1 and TRBJ1-1; D call uncertain. CDR1 LGHDT and CDR2 YNNKEL come from the germline V gene (reference sequence). V shed 2 bases and J shed 6 bases, with 7 bases lying between them. The CDR3 spans 12 residues. This chain's CDR3 is CASSQRTSEAFF. DNA for the CDR3: TGTGCCAGCAGCCAACGGACCTCTGAAGCTTTCTTT.

This clonotype was observed at least ten times. This chain joins TRBV3-1 and TRBJ1-1; TRBD1 agrees at 7 bases. V was clipped by 4 bases and J by 14 bases; unmatched bases: 10. The germline V gene has CDR1 LGHDT and CDR2 YNNKEL (reference sequence). The CDR3 extends over 12 amino acids. CDR3 amino acids: CASSLTEKDRFF. The CDR3 bases are TGTGCCAGCAGCCTTACCGAGAAGGACAGGTTCTTT.

This clonotype occurred a few times. V is TRBV5-1 and J is TRBJ1-6; D gene unclear. CDR3 length: 15 amino acids. V dropped 4 bases and J dropped 3 bases, with 11 bases sitting between them. CDR1 and CDR2 from the germline V gene are SGHRS and YFSETQ. The CDR3 here is CASSVDRIYNSPLHF. The CDR3 DNA reads as TGCGCCAGCAGCGTAGACCGGATCTATAATTCACCCCTCCACTTT. The whole variable domain, remainder taken from reference TRBV5-1 and TRBJ1-6, is KAGVTQTPRYLIKTRGQQVTLSCSPISGHRSVSWYQQTPGQGLQFLFEYFSETQRNKGNFPGRFSGRQFSNSRSEMNVSTLELGDSALYLCASSVDRIYNSPLHFGNGTRLTVT.

The genes are TRBV5-1 and TRBJ2-2, with a possible D match to TRBD2 (5 bases). The germline CDR1 and CDR2 sequences are SGHRS and YFSETQ. V gave up 3 bases and J gave up 2 bases, with 17 bases separating them. The CDR3 loop spans 17 amino acids. This CDR3 reads CASSSGGLALNTGELFF. The CDR3 coding sequence is TGCGCCAGCAGCTCCGGAGGACTGGCACTCAACACCGGGGAGCTGTTTTTT.

This clonotype has a count of ten or more. V usage is TRBV9 and J usage is TRBJ2-5; D is uncertain. This CDR3 contains 13 residues. The germline gives CDR1 SGDLS, CDR2 YYNGEE. The V and J ends lost 0 bases and 1 base respectively, with 4 bases between them. The CDR3 region is CASSVGPQETQYF. For the CDR3, the DNA is TGTGCCAGCAGCGTAGGACCCCAAGAGACCCAGTACTTC.

This clonotype has only a few counts. This chain connects TRBV2 to TRBJ2-3; 10 bases map to TRBD2. The CDR3 is made up of 15 amino acids. V dropped 7 bases and J dropped 2; count of bases not matched to a gene: 6. Per the germline V gene, CDR1 is SNHLY and CDR2 is FYNNEI. The CDR3 here is CASKNSGGFTDTQYF. CDR3 nucleotides: TGTGCCAGCAAGAATAGCGGGGGGTTCACAGATACGCAGTATTTT.

The V and J genes are TRBV7-9 and TRBJ2-3, with D perhaps matching TRBD2 (5 bases). The CDR3 is 14 amino acids. Germline V gene data show CDR1 as SEHNR and CDR2 as FQNEAQ (reference sequence). V shed 1 base and J shed 4 bases, with 9 bases lying between them. CDR3: CASSLGGLSDTQYF. In DNA form, the CDR3 reads TGTGCCAGCAGCTTAGGAGGGCTATCAGATACGCAGTATTTT.

V is TRBV5-1 and J is TRBJ2-3, with a weak D call TRBD2 (5 bases). The CDR3 contains 14 residues. From germline, CDR1 is SGHRS and CDR2 YFSETQ. Trimming removed 7 bases from V and 0 bases from J, with 12 bases in between. CDR3 DNA sequence: TGCGCCAGCCGCAGCGGACCTAGCACAGATACGCAGTATTTT. It yields the protein CASRSGPSTDTQYF.